This T cell receptor (beta chain) comes out of a study of T cell clonality in common variable immunodeficiency. Study-level results: Compared with healthy controls, CVID subjects showed increased TCRbeta clonality, mostly in about a third. Fewer TCRbeta clones were shared among CVID subjects than controls. In common variable immunodeficiency, TCR beta chains reportedly carried fewer deletions and N-nucleotide insertions.

Blood samples were heparinized, 5 to 8 ml per donor. The CDR3 contains 12 residues. V lost 6 bases to trimming and J lost 0 bases, with 7 bases between them. Germline V CDR1 and CDR2: SGHDT, YYEEEE. Clones were read by immunoSEQ multiplex PCR, and TCRdb kept only the in-frame ones, dropping some. The repertoire yields around 81,000 clones, none seen only once; the top ten contain 0.8%. This clone showed up many times. Its antigen is currently unknown. Read sequence stops 3 residues before the CDR3 end, and the germline J gene provides the missing end. This TCR derives from a person aged 18 to 75 in good health. The chain carries TRBV5-6 and TRBJ2-7; no definite D call. The specimen was peripheral blood mononuclear cells. CDR3 DNA, as far as it was read: TGTGCCAGCACTACTAACTCCTACGAG. Protein product: CASTTNSYE. The entire CDR3 protein is CASTTNSYEQYF.